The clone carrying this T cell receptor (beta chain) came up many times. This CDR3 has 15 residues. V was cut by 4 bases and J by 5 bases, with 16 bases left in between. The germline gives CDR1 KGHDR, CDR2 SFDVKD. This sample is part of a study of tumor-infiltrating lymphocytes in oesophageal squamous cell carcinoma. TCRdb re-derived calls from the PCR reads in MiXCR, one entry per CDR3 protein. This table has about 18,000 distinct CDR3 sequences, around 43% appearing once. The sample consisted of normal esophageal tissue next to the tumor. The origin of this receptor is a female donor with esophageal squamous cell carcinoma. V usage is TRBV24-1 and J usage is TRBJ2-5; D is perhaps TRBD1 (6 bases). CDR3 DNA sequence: TGTGCCACCAGTGACTCTACAGGGAGCGGTGAGACCCAGTACTTC. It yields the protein CATSDSTGSGETQYF.